Below are 8 T cell receptor beta chains sequenced from a single sample in a study of shared clonotypes between healthy human individuals. Some clones are missing from TCRdb's copy, which holds only in-frame ones; the method was immunoSEQ multiplex PCR. Counted here are 500,000 to 550,000 clones, 90% to 97% occurring once; the ten biggest clones make up about 0.067%. Sample: naive CD4+ T cells sorted from blood. The subset: CD45RA+ positively selected. These receptors all stem from a woman aged 25 to 45 in good health.

The chain employs TRBV6-6 and TRBJ2-1; D is possibly TRBD1 (5 bases). Looked up from germline, CDR1 is MNHNY and CDR2 is SVGAGI (reference sequence). The CDR3 contains 15 residues. V lost 6 bases and J 0 bases, leaving 12 bases between the germline ends. The CDR3 sequence: CASRETASSYNEQFF. CDR3 bases: TGTGCCAGCAGAGAGACAGCTAGCTCCTACAATGAGCAGTTCTTC.

The CDR3, as DNA: TGTGCCAGTAGTCCGGGACAGGGAATCTACGAGCAGTACTTC. It is translated as CASSPGQGIYEQYF. The V and J genes are TRBV19 and TRBJ2-7, with 9 nucleotides matching TRBD1. Trimming removed 5 bases from V and 3 bases from J; junction bases left unmatched: 5. The length of the CDR3 is 14 residues. Germline CDR1 reads LNHDA; CDR2 reads SQIVND (reference sequence).

The chain joins TRBV6-5 to TRBJ1-1, with D maybe TRBD1 (6 bases). Per the germline V gene, CDR1 is MNHEY and CDR2 is SVGAGI. Trimming left V 4 bases short and J 0 bases short, with 12 bases between. This CDR3 spans 15 amino acids. The DNA for the CDR3 is TGTGCCAGCAGTTTACAGGGTATTATGAACACTGAAGCTTTCTTT. Translation gives CASSLQGIMNTEAFF.

This clone was detected only once. The chain has TRBV28 and TRBJ2-1; D is unclear. CDR1 is MDHEN and CDR2 is SYDVKM in the germline V gene. The CDR3 is made up of 11 amino acids. V was cut by 5 bases and J by 9 bases, with 8 bases left in between. This CDR3 is CASSAFGEQFF. DNA for the CDR3: TGTGCCAGCAGTGCTTTCGGTGAGCAGTTCTTC.

This chain uses TRBV28 with TRBJ1-5; D gene unclear. This CDR3 has 14 amino acids. Germline values: CDR1 MDHEN, CDR2 SYDVKM. Trimming removed 8 bases from V and 10 bases from J, with 21 bases in between. The CDR3 reads CASLSNSDVTPQHF. CDR3 DNA: TGTGCCAGCCTCAGCAACAGCGACGTCACCCCCCAGCATTTT.

This sequence joins TRBV28 and TRBJ2-1; D call uncertain. The V end lost 3 bases, the J end lost 9 bases, and 12 bases lay between the germline ends. Germline lookup yields CDR1 MDHEN and CDR2 SYDVKM. The CDR3 totals 13 residues. CDR3 sequence reads: CASSLARPSEQFF. DNA for the CDR3: TGTGCCAGCAGTTTGGCCCGCCCTAGTGAGCAGTTCTTC. The whole variable domain, filled in from reference TRBV28 and TRBJ2-1, reads DVKVTQSSRYLVKRTGEKVFLECVQDMDHENMFWYRQDPGLGLRLIYFSYDVKMKEKGDIPEGYSVSREKKERFSLILESASTNQTSMYLCASSLARPSEQFFGPGTRLTVL.

The sample holds a few counts of this clone. V and J are TRBV11-2 and TRBJ1-3; D might be TRBD1 (5 bases). V was pared by 2 bases and J by 1 base, with 12 bases between. CDR3 size: 16 residues. Per germline, CDR1 SGHAT and CDR2 FQNNGV. The CDR3 loop is CASSLNPPGSGNTIYF. In nucleotides, the CDR3 is TGTGCCAGCAGCTTAAACCCCCCAGGGTCTGGAAACACCATATATTTT.

V is TRBV27 and J is TRBJ2-5, with 8 positions matching TRBD2. The germline CDR1 and CDR2 sequences are MNHEY and SMNVEV (reference sequence). After removal of 4 bases from V and 7 bases from J, the junction contained 5 bases not matched to a gene. CDR3 length: 13 residues. The CDR3 sequence: CASSSGLAGTQYF. The CDR3 DNA reads as TGTGCCAGCAGTTCAGGACTAGCAGGGACCCAGTACTTC.